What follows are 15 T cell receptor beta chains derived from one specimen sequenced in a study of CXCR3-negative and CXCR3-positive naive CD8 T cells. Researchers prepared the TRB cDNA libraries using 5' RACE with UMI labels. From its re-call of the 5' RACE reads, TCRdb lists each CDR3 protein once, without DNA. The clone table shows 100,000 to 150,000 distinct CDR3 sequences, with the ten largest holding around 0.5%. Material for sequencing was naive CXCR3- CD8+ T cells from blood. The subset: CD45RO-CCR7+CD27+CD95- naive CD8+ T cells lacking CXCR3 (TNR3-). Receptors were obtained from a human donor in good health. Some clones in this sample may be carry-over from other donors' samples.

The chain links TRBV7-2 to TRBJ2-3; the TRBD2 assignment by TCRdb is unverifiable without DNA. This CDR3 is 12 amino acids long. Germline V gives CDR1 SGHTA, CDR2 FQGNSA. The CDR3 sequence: CASTSSGDTQYF. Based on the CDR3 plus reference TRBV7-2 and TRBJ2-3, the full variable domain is GAGVSQSPSNKVTEKGKDVELRCDPISGHTALYWYRQSLGQGLEFLIYFQGNSAPDKSGLPSDRFSAERTGGSVSTLTIQRTQQEDSAVYLCASTSSGDTQYFGPGTRLTVL.

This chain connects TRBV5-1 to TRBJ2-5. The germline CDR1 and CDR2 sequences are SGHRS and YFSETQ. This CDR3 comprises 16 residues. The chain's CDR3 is CASSAKDGIKEETQYF.

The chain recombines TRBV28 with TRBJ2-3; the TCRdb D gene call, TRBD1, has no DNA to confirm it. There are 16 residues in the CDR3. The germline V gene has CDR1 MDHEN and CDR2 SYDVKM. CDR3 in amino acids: CSSSPLDSPSTDTQYF.

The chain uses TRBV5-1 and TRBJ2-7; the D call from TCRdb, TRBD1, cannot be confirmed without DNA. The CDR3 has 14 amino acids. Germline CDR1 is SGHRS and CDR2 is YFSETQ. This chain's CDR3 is CASRLRPGGYEQYF.

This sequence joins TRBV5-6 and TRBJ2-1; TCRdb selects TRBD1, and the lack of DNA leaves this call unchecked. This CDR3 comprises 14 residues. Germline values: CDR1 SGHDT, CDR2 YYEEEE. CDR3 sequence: CASSITGFGETQYF.

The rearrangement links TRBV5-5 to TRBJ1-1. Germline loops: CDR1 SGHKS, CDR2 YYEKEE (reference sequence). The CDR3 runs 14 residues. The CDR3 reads CASSLVASNTEAFF.

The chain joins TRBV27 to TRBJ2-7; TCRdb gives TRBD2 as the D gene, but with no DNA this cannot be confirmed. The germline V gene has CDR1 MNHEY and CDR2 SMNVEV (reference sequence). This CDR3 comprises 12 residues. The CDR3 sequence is CASSGLATEQYF.

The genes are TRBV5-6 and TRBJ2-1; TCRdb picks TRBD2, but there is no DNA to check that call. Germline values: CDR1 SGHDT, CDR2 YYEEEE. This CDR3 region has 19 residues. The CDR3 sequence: CASSLDRGTGTSGGPTQFF.

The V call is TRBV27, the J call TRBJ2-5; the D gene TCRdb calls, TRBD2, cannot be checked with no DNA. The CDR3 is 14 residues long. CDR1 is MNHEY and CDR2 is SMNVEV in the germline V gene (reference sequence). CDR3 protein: CASSLSTGGETQYF.

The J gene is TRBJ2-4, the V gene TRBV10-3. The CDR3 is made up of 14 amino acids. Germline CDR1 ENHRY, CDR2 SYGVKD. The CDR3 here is CAISEGVPKNIQYF.

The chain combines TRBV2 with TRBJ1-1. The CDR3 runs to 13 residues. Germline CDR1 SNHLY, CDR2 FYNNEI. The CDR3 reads CASTGFGDTEAFF.

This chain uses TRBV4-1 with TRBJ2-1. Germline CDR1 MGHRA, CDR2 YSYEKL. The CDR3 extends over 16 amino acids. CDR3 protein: CASSHTTGGSYNEQFF.

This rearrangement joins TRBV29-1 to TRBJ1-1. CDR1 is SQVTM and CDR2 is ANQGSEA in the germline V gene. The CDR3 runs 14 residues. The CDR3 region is CSVVGWRTNTEAFF.

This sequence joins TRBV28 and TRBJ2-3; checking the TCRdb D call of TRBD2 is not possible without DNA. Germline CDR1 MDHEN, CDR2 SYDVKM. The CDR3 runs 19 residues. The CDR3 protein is CASSFPRTSGGLITDTQYF.

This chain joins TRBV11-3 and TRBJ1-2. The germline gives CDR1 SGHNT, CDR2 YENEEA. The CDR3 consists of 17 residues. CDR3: CASSLDRAGRSPYGYTF.